This TCR beta chain was recovered during a study of cytomegalovirus exposure and HLA in healthy donors. Germline V CDR1 and CDR2: WSHSY, SAAADI. The CDR3 sequence is 20 residues long. Losses at the gene ends were 2 bases for V and 0 bases for J; bases not matched to a gene: 16. General observations from the study: Listed as cytomegalovirus-associated were 150 or so TCR beta chains. Per a prior analysis, the majority of TCR beta V segments were productive roughly 87% or roughly 30% of the time.

With regard to this clone: Its antigen is currently unknown.

The PCR ran on 60 Vbeta and 13 Jbeta primers. Original handling: An analysis that came later counted tens of millions of unique TCR beta chains, approximately 11 million shared. TCRdb's table, derived via immunoSEQ multiplex PCR, lists solely in-frame clones and lacks some. V and J calls and clone size come straight from that table; D and trimming were deduced from the DNA. Seen here are around 170,000 clones, almost 85% observed once, and the top ten hold around 0.41%. It was healthy bone marrow donors who served as donors. Sequenced: PBMCs. This clonotype originated in a boy aged 2 to 9 in good health and CMV-seronegative. The V and J genes are TRBV10-2 and TRBJ2-7; 10 bases align to TRBD2. CDR3 protein: CASSEPIGTSDSPHSYEQYF. The CDR3 DNA reads TGCGCCAGCAGTGAGCCGATTGGGACTAGCGATAGTCCCCACTCCTACGAGCAGTACTTC.